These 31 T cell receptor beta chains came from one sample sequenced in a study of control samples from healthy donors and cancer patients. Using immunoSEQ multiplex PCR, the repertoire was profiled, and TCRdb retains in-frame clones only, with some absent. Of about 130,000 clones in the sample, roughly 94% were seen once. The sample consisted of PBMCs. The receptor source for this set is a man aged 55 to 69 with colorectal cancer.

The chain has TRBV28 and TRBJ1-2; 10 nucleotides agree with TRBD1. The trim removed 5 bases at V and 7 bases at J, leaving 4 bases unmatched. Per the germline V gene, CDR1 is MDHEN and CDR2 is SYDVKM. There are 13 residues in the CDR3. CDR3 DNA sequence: TGTGCCAGCAGTCCCGGACAGGGGGTTGGCTACACCTTC. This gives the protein CASSPGQGVGYTF.

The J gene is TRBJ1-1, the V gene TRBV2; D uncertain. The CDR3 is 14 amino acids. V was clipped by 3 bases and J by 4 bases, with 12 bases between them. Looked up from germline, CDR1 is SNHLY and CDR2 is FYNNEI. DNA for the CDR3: TGTGCCAGCAGTGACGGAGGGCATAGCACTGAAGCTTTCTTT. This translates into CASSDGGHSTEAFF.

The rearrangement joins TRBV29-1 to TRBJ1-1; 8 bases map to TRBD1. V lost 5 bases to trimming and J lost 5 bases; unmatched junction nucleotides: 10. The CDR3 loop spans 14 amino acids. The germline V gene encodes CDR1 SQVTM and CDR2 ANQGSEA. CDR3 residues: CSVREDRGRTEAFF. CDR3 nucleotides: TGCAGCGTTCGGGAAGACAGGGGAAGGACTGAAGCTTTCTTT.

The CDR3 loop is CAPGRGLQETQYF. The CDR3 DNA reads as TGTGCTCCAGGCAGGGGCCTCCAAGAGACCCAGTACTTC. J is TRBJ2-5 and V is TRBV12-3 or TRBV12-4, with D perhaps TRBD1 (6 bases). CDR3 length: 13 residues.

CDR3 sequence reads: CASSLGPYGYTF. Written as DNA, the CDR3 is TGTGCCAGCAGTTTAGGGCCATATGGCTACACCTTC. V is TRBV28 and J is TRBJ1-2; D unclear. V lost 2 bases, J lost 5 bases, and 6 bases lay in between. CDR1 and CDR2 from the germline V gene are MDHEN and SYDVKM. The CDR3 runs to 12 residues.

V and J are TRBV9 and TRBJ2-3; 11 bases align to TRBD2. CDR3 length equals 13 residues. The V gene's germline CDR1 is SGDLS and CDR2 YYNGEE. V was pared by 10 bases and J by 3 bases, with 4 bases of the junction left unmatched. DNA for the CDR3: TGTGCCTCCACTAGCGGGGGAACAGATACGCAGTATTTT. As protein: CASTSGGTDTQYF.

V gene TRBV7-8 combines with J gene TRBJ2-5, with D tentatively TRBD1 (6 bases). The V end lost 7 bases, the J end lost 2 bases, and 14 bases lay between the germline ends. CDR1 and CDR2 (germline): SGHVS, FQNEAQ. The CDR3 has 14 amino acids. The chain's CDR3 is CASKQGRQQETQYF. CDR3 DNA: TGTGCCAGCAAACAGGGACGCCAACAAGAGACCCAGTACTTC.

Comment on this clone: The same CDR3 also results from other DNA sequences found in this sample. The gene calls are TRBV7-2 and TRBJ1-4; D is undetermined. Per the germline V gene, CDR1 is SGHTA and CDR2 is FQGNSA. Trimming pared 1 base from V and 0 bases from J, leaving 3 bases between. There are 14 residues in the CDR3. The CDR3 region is CASSLGATNEKLFF. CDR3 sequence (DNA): TGTGCCAGCAGCTTAGGGGCAACTAATGAAAAACTGTTTTTT. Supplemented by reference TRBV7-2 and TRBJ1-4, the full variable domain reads GAGVSQSPSNKVTEKGKDVELRCDPISGHTALYWYRQSLGQGLEFLIYFQGNSAPDKSGLPSDRFSAERTGGSVSTLTIQRTQQEDSAVYLCASSLGATNEKLFFGSGTQLSVL.

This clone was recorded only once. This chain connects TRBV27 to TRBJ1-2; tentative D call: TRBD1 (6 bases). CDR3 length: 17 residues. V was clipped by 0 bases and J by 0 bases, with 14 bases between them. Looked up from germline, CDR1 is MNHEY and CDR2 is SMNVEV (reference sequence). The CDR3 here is CASSLSGTYPANYGYTF. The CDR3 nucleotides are TGTGCCAGCAGTTTATCAGGGACATACCCTGCTAACTATGGCTACACCTTC.

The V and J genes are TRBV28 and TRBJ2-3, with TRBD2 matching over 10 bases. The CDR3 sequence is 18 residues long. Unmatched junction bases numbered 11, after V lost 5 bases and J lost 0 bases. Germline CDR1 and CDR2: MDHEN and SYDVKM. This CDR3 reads CASSPLRASGGSTDTQYF. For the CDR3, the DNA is TGTGCCAGCAGTCCGCTCCGGGCTAGCGGGGGTAGCACAGATACGCAGTATTTT.

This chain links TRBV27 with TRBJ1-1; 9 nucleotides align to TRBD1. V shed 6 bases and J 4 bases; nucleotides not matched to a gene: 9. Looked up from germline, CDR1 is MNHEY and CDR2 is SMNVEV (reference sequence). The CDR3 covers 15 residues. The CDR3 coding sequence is TGTGCCAGCAGGAGGGGGAACAGGGGGCGCACTGAAGCTTTCTTT. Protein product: CASRRGNRGRTEAFF.

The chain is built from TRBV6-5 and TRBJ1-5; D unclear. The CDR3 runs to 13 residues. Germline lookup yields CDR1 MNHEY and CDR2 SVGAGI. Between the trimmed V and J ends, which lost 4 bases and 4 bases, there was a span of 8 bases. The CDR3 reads CASSWGHNQPQHF. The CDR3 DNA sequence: TGTGCCAGCAGTTGGGGTCATAATCAGCCCCAGCATTTT.

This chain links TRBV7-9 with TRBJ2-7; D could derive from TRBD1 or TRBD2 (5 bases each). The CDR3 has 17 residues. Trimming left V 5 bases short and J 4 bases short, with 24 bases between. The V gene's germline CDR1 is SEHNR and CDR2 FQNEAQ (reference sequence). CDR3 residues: CASSGGSRTKGLYEQYF. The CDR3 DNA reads TGTGCCAGCAGCGGAGGATCGCGGACAAAGGGTTTATACGAGCAGTACTTC. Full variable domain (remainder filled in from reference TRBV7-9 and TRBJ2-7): DTGVSQNPRHKITKRGQNVTFRCDPISEHNRLYWYRQTLGQGPEFLTYFQNEAQLEKSRLLSDRFSAERPKGSFSTLEIQRTEQGDSAMYLCASSGGSRTKGLYEQYFGPGTRLTVT.

The CDR3 loop reads CASSRGTGFYEQYF. As DNA, the CDR3 is TGCGCCAGCAGCCGGGGGACAGGGTTCTACGAGCAGTACTTC. The chain is built from TRBV4-3 and TRBJ2-7; the match to TRBD1 covers 9 bases. V trimming: 4 bases; J trimming: 3 bases; junction bases outside the gene matches: 4. Germline loops: CDR1 LGHNA, CDR2 YSLEER. This CDR3 has 14 amino acids.

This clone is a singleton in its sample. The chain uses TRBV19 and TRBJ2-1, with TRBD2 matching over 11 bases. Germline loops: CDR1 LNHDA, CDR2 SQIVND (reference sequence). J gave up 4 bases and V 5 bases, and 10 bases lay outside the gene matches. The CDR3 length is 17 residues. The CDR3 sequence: CASSSWTSGLLYNEQFF. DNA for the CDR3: TGTGCCAGTAGTTCATGGACTAGCGGGCTTTTATACAATGAGCAGTTCTTC.

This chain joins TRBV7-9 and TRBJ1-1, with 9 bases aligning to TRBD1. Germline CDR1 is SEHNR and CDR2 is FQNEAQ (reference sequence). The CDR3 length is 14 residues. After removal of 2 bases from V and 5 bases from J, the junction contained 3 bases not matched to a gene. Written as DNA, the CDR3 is TGTGCCAGCAGCTTAACAGGGGGCGGGACTGAAGCTTTCTTT. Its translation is CASSLTGGGTEAFF.

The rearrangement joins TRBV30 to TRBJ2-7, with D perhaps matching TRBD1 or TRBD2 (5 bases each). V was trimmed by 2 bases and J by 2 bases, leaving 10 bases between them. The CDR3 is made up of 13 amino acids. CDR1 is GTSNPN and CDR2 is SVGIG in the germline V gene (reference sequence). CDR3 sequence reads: CAWSRDGAYEQYF. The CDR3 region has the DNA TGTGCCTGGAGTCGGGACGGAGCCTACGAGCAGTACTTC.

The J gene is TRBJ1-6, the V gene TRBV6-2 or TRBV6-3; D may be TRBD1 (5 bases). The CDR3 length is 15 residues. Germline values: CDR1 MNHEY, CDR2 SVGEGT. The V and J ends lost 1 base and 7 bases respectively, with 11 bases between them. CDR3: CASSYYAGNNSPLHF. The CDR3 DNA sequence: TGTGCCAGCAGTTACTATGCAGGGAACAATTCACCCCTCCACTTT.

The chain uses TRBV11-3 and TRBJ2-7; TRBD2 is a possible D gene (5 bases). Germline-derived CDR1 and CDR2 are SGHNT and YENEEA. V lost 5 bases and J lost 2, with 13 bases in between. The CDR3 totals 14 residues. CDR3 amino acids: CASSPTPGTYEQYF. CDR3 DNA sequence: TGTGCCAGCAGCCCCACCCCGGGGACCTACGAGCAGTACTTC.

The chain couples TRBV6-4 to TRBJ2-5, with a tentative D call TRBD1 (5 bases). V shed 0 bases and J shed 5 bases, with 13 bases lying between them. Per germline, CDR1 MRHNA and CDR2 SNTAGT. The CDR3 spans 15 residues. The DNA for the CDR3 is TGTGCCAGCAGTGACTCAGGGCAGGGCTTGGAGACCCAGTACTTC. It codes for CASSDSGQGLETQYF.

For the CDR3, the DNA is TGCAGTGCTAGTCTTAGTTCTAGGGGGAACTATGGCTACACCTTC. Translation: CSASLSSRGNYGYTF. V gene TRBV20-1 combines with J gene TRBJ1-2; D is possibly TRBD1 (6 bases). The CDR3 totals 15 residues. Germline V gives CDR1 DFQATT, CDR2 SNEGSKA (reference sequence). V gave up 3 bases and J gave up 2 bases, with 16 bases separating them.

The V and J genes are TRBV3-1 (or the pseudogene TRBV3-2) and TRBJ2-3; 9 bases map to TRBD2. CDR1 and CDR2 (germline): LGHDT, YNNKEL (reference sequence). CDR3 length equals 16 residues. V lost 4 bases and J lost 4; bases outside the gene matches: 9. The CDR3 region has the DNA TGTGCCAGCAGCCCCCATAGCGGGGGAGCGTCAGATACGCAGTATTTT. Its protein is CASSPHSGGASDTQYF.

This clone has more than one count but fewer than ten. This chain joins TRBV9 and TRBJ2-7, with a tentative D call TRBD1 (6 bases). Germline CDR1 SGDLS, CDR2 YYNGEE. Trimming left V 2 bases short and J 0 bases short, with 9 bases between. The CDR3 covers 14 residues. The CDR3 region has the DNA TGTGCCAGCAGCGTGGACAGTAGCTCCTACGAGCAGTACTTC. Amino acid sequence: CASSVDSSSYEQYF.

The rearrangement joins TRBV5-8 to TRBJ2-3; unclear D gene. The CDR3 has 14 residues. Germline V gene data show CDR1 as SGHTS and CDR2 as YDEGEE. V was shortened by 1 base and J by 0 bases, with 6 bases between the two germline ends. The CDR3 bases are TGTGCCAGCAGCTTGTTAGGTAGCACAGATACGCAGTATTTT. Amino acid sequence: CASSLLGSTDTQYF.

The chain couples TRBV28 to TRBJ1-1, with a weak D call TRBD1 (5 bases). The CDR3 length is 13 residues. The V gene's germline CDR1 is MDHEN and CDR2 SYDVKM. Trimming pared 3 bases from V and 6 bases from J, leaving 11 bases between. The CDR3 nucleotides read TGTGCCAGCAGTTTCACAGGAGCCCCTGAAGCTTTCTTT. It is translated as CASSFTGAPEAFF. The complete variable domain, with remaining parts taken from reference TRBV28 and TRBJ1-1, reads DVKVTQSSRYLVKRTGEKVFLECVQDMDHENMFWYRQDPGLGLRLIYFSYDVKMKEKGDIPEGYSVSREKKERFSLILESASTNQTSMYLCASSFTGAPEAFFGQGTRLTVV.

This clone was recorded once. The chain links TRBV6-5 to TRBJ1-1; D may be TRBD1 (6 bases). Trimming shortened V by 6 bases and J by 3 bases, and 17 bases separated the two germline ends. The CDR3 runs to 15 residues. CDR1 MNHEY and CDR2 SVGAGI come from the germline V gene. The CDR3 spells CASRDAGEGHTEAFF. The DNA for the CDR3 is TGTGCCAGCAGAGACGCAGGGGAGGGACACACTGAAGCTTTCTTT.

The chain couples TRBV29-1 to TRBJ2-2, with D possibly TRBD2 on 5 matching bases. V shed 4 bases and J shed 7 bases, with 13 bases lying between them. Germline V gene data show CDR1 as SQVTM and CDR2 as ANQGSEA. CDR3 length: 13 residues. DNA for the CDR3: TGCAGCGTTGGTGGGGAAGAGGGCGGGGAGCTGTTTTTT. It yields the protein CSVGGEEGGELFF.

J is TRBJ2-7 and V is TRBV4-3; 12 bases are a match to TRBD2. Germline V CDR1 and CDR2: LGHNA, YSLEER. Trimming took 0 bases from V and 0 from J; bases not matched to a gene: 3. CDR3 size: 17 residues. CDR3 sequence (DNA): TGCGCCAGCAGCCAAGATCTAGCGGGGGGGAGCTCCTACGAGCAGTACTTC. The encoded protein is CASSQDLAGGSSYEQYF.

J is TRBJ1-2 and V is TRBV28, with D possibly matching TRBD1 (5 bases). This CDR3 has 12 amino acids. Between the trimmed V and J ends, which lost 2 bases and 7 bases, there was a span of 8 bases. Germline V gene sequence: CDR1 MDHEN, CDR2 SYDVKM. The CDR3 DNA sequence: TGTGCCAGCAGTTTAGGGGGTTTTGGCTACACCTTC. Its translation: CASSLGGFGYTF.

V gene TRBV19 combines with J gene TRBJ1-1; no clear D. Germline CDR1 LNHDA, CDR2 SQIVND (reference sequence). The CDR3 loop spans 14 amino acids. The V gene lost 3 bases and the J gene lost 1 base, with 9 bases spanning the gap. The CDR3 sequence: CASSMATPNTEAFF. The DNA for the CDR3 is TGTGCCAGTAGTATGGCAACGCCGAACACTGAAGCTTTCTTT.

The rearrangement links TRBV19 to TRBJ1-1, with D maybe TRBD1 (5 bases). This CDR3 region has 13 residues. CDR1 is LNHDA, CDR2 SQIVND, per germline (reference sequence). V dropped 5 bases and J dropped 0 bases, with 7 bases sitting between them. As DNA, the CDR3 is TGTGCCAGTAGTGGGACGGTGAACACTGAAGCTTTCTTT. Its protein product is CASSGTVNTEAFF.